Each of the 18 T cell receptor beta chains below was sequenced from the same sample in a study of T cell responses to AZD1222 COVID-19 vaccine. Here immunoSEQ multiplex PCR was the method, and the copy in TCRdb shows in-frame clones only, minus some. The sample carries under 150,000 clones, about 89% recorded once. Sequencing was performed on peripheral blood, taken 28 days after the second AZD1222 dose. These receptor sequences come from an adult who received the AZD1222 COVID-19 vaccine.

The chain joins TRBV19 to TRBJ1-2; a weak D match, TRBD1 (6 bases). The CDR3 covers 14 residues. Between the trimmed V and J ends, which lost 7 bases and 1 base, there was a span of 13 bases. Germline-derived CDR1 and CDR2 are LNHDA and SQIVND (reference sequence). The CDR3 reads CASTRTESNYGYTF. DNA for the CDR3: TGTGCCAGTACCCGGACAGAAAGTAACTATGGCTACACCTTC.

With respect to this clone: The germline gene is not matched at one end of the junction; a read error may be the cause. The gene calls are TRBV7-7 and TRBJ2-5; D possibly corresponds to TRBD2 (5 bases). The CDR3 length is 14 residues. CDR1 and CDR2 (germline): SSHAT, FNYEAQ (reference sequence). The CDR3 nucleotides are TGTGCTAGCAGCTCCGAGGGCTTCCAAGAGACCCAGTACTTC. It translates to CASSSEGFQETQYF.

Note on this clone: Compared with germline, one end of the junction differs, possibly owing to a read error. The J gene is TRBJ2-5, the V gene TRBV18; D ambiguous. CDR1 is KGHSH, CDR2 LQKENI, per germline. The CDR3 covers 14 residues. This CDR3 reads CASSPPDSQVTQYF. CDR3 DNA: TGTGCCAGCTCACCACCCGACTCTCAAGTGACCCAGTACTTC.

This clone came up once. The genes are TRBV7-8 and TRBJ2-1; 14 nucleotides line up with TRBD2. Germline V gives CDR1 SGHVS, CDR2 FQNEAQ. Trimming cost V 5 bases and J 7 bases; bases outside gene matches: 10. This CDR3 is built from 17 residues. CDR3 sequence reads: CASSTPGLAGVQNEQFF. In DNA, the CDR3 is TGTGCCAGCAGCACGCCGGGACTAGCGGGAGTCCAAAATGAGCAGTTCTTC.

The chain couples TRBV25-1 to TRBJ2-3; maybe TRBD1 (6 bases). The V end lost 3 bases, the J end lost 2 bases, and 15 bases lay between the germline ends. The CDR3 contains 16 residues. Looked up from germline, CDR1 is MGHDK and CDR2 is SYGVNS. The CDR3 DNA sequence: TGTGCCAGCAGTGATCGGGACAAAACCCTCACAGATACGCAGTATTTT. It codes for CASSDRDKTLTDTQYF. Together with reference TRBV25-1 and TRBJ2-3, the CDR3 gives the full variable domain: EADIYQTPRYLVIGTGKKITLECSQTMGHDKMYWYQQDPGMELHLIHYSYGVNSTEKGDLSSESTVSRIRTEHFPLTLESARPSHTSQYLCASSDRDKTLTDTQYFGPGTRLTVL.

The V call is TRBV12-5, the J call TRBJ1-3; D gene uncertain. This CDR3 has 14 residues. The germline gives CDR1 LGHNT, CDR2 FRNRAP. Trimming took 1 base from V and 2 from J, leaving 6 bases between them. In nucleotides, the CDR3 is TGTGCTAGTGGTTTGGAGGGCACTGGAAACACCATATATTTT. Amino acids: CASGLEGTGNTIYF.

The chain uses TRBV5-1 and TRBJ2-7; 9 bases map to TRBD1. The germline CDR1 and CDR2 sequences are SGHRS and YFSETQ. This CDR3 has 13 residues. The V and J ends lost 4 bases and 5 bases, in that order; junction bases with no gene match: 4. CDR3 nucleotide sequence: TGCGCCAGCAGCCACACAGGGGGCGACGAGCAGTACTTC. Translated, it gives CASSHTGGDEQYF.

V and J are TRBV12-5 and TRBJ2-7; weak D call: TRBD1 (5 bases). The CDR3 is made up of 16 amino acids. V shed 0 bases and J shed 3 bases, with 15 bases lying between them. Germline V CDR1 and CDR2: LGHNT, FRNRAP. The CDR3 region has the DNA TGTGCTAGTGGTTTGGTACTTGGTGCAGGGATCTACGAGCAGTACTTC. Translating gives CASGLVLGAGIYEQYF. Looking up the rest from reference TRBV12-5 and TRBJ2-7 gives the full variable domain: DARVTQTPRHKVTEMGQEVTMRCQPILGHNTVFWYRQTMMQGLELLAYFRNRAPLDDSGMPKDRFSAEMPDATLATLKIQPSEPRDSAVYFCASGLVLGAGIYEQYFGPGTRLTVT.

The V call is TRBV19, the J call TRBJ2-1, with TRBD2 matching 11 bases. Losses at the gene ends were 10 bases for V and 0 bases for J; bases not matched to a gene: 14. Germline CDR1 reads LNHDA; CDR2 reads SQIVND (reference sequence). This CDR3 contains 18 residues. This CDR3 is CATRVRTSGSSSYNEQFF. Here the CDR3 DNA reads TGTGCCACCCGGGTTCGGACTAGCGGGTCGAGCTCCTACAATGAGCAGTTCTTC.

The chain links TRBV7-8 to TRBJ1-5, with D possibly being TRBD1 (5 bases). The CDR3 is 16 amino acids. V was clipped by 2 bases and J by 0 bases, with 11 bases between them. Germline-derived CDR1 and CDR2 are SGHVS and FQNEAQ. CDR3 in amino acids: CASSLRGTNSNQPQHF. The CDR3 nucleotides read TGTGCCAGCAGCTTAAGAGGGACTAATAGCAATCAGCCCCAGCATTTT.

CDR3 sequence (DNA): TGCGCCAGCAGCCGCTCAGACAGGGGCTACGAGCAGTACTTC. Protein sequence: CASSRSDRGYEQYF. The chain couples TRBV4-1 to TRBJ2-7; 8 bases match TRBD1. Germline lookup yields CDR1 MGHRA and CDR2 YSYEKL. The CDR3 extends over 14 amino acids. With V trimmed by 4 bases and J by 3 bases, 5 bases remained unmatched.

The rearrangement uses TRBV7-6 and TRBJ1-6; no clear D gene. This CDR3 is built from 13 residues. The ends were cut back, 5 bases at V and 9 bases at J, with 11 bases in the middle. Germline V gene lookup returns CDR1 SGHVS and CDR2 FNYEAQ. The CDR3 reads CASSPQEGSPLHF. CDR3 DNA: TGTGCCAGCAGCCCCCAGGAGGGTTCACCCCTCCACTTT.

This rearrangement joins TRBV19 to TRBJ1-2, with D possibly being TRBD1 (5 bases). The CDR3 consists of 15 residues. CDR1 is LNHDA, CDR2 SQIVND, per germline (reference sequence). The V and J ends lost 4 bases and 4 bases respectively, with 16 bases between them. Here the CDR3 reads CASSRSGIGRYGYTF. The CDR3 DNA is TGTGCCAGTAGTAGGTCAGGGATCGGACGCTATGGCTACACCTTC.

The V gene is TRBV5-1, the J gene TRBJ2-5; a possible D gene is TRBD1 (5 bases). Germline V gives CDR1 SGHRS, CDR2 YFSETQ. Trimming removed 3 bases from V and 5 bases from J, with 5 bases in between. The CDR3 is 11 residues long. CDR3 coding DNA: TGCGCCAGCAGCTACAGGGAGACCCAGTACTTC. Protein sequence: CASSYRETQYF.

This chain joins TRBV29-1 and TRBJ1-5; no firm D call. V was clipped by 8 bases and J by 0 bases, with 11 bases between them. Per germline, CDR1 SQVTM and CDR2 ANQGSEA. CDR3 length: 13 amino acids. The chain's CDR3 is CSPGVGSNQPQHF. The DNA of the CDR3 is TGCAGCCCCGGGGTAGGTAGCAATCAGCCCCAGCATTTT.

This chain uses TRBV4-1 with TRBJ2-7; 8 nucleotides align to TRBD1. The CDR3 has 14 residues. Germline loops: CDR1 MGHRA, CDR2 YSYEKL. V shed 4 bases and J 4 bases; nucleotides not matched to a gene: 6. The CDR3 protein is CASSPGQGEYEQYF. As DNA, the CDR3 is TGCGCCAGCAGCCCTGGACAGGGTGAATACGAGCAGTACTTC.

This clone was seen only once. The chain combines TRBV2 with TRBJ1-3; D remains unclear. With 4 bases removed from V and 4 bases from J, the gap between germline ends came to 8 bases. The germline gives CDR1 SNHLY, CDR2 FYNNEI. The CDR3 has 13 amino acids. Written as DNA, the CDR3 is TGTGCCAGCAGTGCATCGACAGGAAACACCATATATTTT. Translation gives CASSASTGNTIYF.

The chain is built from TRBV2 and TRBJ2-3; no clear D gene. V was trimmed by 5 bases and J by 2 bases, leaving 5 bases between them. Germline CDR1 and CDR2: SNHLY and FYNNEI. This CDR3 is built from 12 residues. The CDR3 DNA is TGTGCCAGCAGTCAGGACACAGATACGCAGTATTTT. Protein sequence: CASSQDTDTQYF.